The 7 T cell receptor beta chains reported below all come from one sample, sequenced in a study of cytomegalovirus exposure and HLA in healthy donors. Profiled with immunoSEQ multiplex PCR; TCRdb holds only in-frame clones, not every one. The sample records hundreds of thousands of clones, over 80% being singletons. The material sequenced was PBMCs. The source of these receptors is a young woman in good health and CMV-seropositive.

The gene calls are TRBV7-2 and TRBJ2-7; D not resolved. The germline V gene encodes CDR1 SGHTA and CDR2 FQGNSA. V lost 1 base and J 3 bases, leaving 10 bases between the germline ends. This CDR3 comprises 14 residues. The CDR3 sequence is CASSLDGQLYEQYF. CDR3 DNA sequence: TGTGCCAGCAGCTTAGACGGGCAGCTCTACGAGCAGTACTTC.

J is TRBJ1-5 and V is TRBV9; unclear D gene. Germline CDR1 and CDR2: SGDLS and YYNGEE. This CDR3 region has 15 residues. The V gene lost 4 bases and the J gene lost 8 bases, with 19 bases spanning the gap. The CDR3 sequence is CASSRNTASGEPQHF. The CDR3 region has the DNA TGTGCCAGCAGCCGCAATACGGCCTCCGGGGAGCCCCAGCATTTT.

Here the CDR3 reads CASRGPGQGPTEAFF. CDR3 bases: TGTGCCAGCAGGGGGCCGGGACAGGGGCCCACTGAAGCTTTCTTT. This chain connects TRBV2 to TRBJ1-1; TRBD1 matches 10 bases. The trim removed 6 bases at V and 4 bases at J, leaving 8 bases unmatched. The germline V gene has CDR1 SNHLY and CDR2 FYNNEI. This CDR3 has 15 residues. Full variable domain (missing parts from reference TRBV2 and TRBJ1-1): EPEVTQTPSHQVTQMGQEVILRCVPISNHLYFYWYRQILGQKVEFLVSFYNNEISEKSEIFDDQFSVERPDGSNFTLKIRSTKLEDSAMYFCASRGPGQGPTEAFFGQGTRLTVV.

This sequence joins TRBV11-2 and TRBJ1-1; the match to TRBD1 covers 7 bases. There are 15 residues in the CDR3. V was clipped by 5 bases and J by 2 bases; unmatched bases: 8. Germline V CDR1 and CDR2: SGHAT, FQNNGV. The CDR3 spells CASSLQTGSNTEAFF. The CDR3 coding sequence is TGTGCCAGCAGCCTCCAGACAGGGTCTAACACTGAAGCTTTCTTT.

The chain combines TRBV4-2 with TRBJ2-3; D might be TRBD1 or TRBD2, each matching 6 bases. V lost 1 base and J 0 bases, leaving 11 bases between the germline ends. The CDR3 contains 16 residues. Germline V gene lookup returns CDR1 LGHNA and CDR2 YNFKEQ. CDR3 sequence: CASSQVGGFSTDTQYF. The CDR3 DNA sequence: TGTGCCAGCAGCCAAGTGGGGGGCTTTAGCACAGATACGCAGTATTTT.

J is TRBJ2-7 and V is TRBV30; 9 nucleotides agree with TRBD1. Germline trimming cut 0 bases from V and 5 bases from J; bases unmatched to any gene: 11. Germline loops: CDR1 GTSNPN, CDR2 SVGIG (reference sequence). The CDR3 contains 16 residues. The CDR3 loop reads CAWSVNRGQGPNEQYF. The CDR3 DNA sequence: TGTGCCTGGAGTGTAAATCGTGGACAGGGGCCAAACGAGCAGTACTTC.

The chain employs TRBV27 and TRBJ2-7; either TRBD1 or TRBD2 may supply D (5 bases each). The CDR3 sequence is 12 residues long. Trimming pared 8 bases from V and 0 bases from J, leaving 8 bases between. Germline V gene sequence: CDR1 MNHEY, CDR2 SMNVEV (reference sequence). The chain's CDR3 is CASWDLSYEQYF. The CDR3 DNA reads TGTGCCAGCTGGGACCTCTCCTACGAGCAGTACTTC.